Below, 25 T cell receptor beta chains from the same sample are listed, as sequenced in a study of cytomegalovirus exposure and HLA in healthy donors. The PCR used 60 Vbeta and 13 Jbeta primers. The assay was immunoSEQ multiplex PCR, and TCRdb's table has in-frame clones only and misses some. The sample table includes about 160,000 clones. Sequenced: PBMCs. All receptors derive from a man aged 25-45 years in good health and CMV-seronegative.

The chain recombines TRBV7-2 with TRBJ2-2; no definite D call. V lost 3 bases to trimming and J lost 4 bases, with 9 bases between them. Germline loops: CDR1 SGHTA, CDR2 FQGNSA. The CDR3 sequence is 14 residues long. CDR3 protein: CASSFAQTTGELFF. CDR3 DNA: TGTGCCAGCAGCTTCGCACAGACCACCGGGGAGCTGTTTTTT.

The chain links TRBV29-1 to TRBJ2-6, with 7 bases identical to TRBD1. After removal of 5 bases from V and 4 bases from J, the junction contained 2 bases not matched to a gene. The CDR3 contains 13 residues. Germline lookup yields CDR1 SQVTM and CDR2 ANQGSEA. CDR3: CSVTGVGANVLTF. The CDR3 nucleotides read TGCAGCGTTACAGGGGTCGGGGCCAACGTCCTGACTTTC.

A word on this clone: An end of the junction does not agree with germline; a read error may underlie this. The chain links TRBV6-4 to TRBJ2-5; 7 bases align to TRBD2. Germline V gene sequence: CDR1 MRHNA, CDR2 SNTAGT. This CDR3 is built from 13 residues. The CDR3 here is CASSETSTEIQYF. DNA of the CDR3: TGTGCCAGCAGTGAGACTAGCACGGAGATCCAGTACTTC.

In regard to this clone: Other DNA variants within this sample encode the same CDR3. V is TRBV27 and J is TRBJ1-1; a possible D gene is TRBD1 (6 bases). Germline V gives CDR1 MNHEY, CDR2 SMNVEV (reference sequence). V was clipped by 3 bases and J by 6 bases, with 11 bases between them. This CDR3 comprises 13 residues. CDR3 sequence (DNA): TGTGCCAGCAGTTTGACGGGGGGGCCTGAAGCTTTCTTT. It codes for CASSLTGGPEAFF.

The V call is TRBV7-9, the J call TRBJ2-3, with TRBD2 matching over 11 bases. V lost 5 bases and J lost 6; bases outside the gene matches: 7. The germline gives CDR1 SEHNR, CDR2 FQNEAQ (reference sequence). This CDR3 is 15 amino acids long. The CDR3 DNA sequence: TGTGCCAGCAGCCAGACTAGCGGGATGGTGGATACGCAGTATTTT. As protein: CASSQTSGMVDTQYF.

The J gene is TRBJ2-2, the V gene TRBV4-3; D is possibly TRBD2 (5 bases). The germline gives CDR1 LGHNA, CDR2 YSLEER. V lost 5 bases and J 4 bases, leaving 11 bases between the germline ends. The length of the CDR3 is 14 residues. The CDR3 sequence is CASSEGSSTGELFF. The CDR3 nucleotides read TGCGCCAGCAGCGAGGGCAGCTCCACCGGGGAGCTGTTTTTT.

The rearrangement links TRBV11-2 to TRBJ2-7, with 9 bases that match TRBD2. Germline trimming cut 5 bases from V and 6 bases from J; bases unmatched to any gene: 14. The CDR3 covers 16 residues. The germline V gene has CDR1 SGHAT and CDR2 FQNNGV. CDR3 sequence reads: CASSHLAGVGAGEQYF. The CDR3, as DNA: TGTGCCAGCAGCCACTTAGCGGGAGTAGGGGCGGGCGAGCAGTACTTC.

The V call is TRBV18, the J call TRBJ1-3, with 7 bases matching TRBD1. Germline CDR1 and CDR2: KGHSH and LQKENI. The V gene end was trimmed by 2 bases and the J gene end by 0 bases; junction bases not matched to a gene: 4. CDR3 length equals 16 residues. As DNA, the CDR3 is TGTGCCAGCTCACCATGGGACAGTTCCTCTGGAAACACCATATATTTT. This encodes CASSPWDSSSGNTIYF.

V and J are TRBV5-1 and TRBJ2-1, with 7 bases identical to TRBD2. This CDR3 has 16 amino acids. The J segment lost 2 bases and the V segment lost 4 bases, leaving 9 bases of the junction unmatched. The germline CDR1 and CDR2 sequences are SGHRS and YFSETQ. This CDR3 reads CASSPLTSRAYNEQFF. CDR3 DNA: TGCGCCAGCAGCCCTCTGACTAGCCGGGCCTACAATGAGCAGTTCTTC.

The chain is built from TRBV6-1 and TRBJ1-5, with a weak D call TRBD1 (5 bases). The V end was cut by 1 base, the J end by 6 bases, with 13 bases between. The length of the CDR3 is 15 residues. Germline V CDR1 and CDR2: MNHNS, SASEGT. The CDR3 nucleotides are TGTGCCAGCAGTGAAGTAGCAGGGCGTGGTCAGCCCCAGCATTTT. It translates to CASSEVAGRGQPQHF.

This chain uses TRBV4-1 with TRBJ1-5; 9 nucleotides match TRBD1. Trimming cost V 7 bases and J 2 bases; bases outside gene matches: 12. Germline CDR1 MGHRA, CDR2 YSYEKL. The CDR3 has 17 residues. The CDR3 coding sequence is TGCGCCAGCAACTTAAAACAGGGGGCGAAGGGCAATCAGCCCCAGCATTTT. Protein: CASNLKQGAKGNQPQHF.

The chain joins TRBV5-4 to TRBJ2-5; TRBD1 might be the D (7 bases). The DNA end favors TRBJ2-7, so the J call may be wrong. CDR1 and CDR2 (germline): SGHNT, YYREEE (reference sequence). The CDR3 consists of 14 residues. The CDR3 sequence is CASSLDQGGSEQYF. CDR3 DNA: TGTGCCAGCAGCTTAGACCAGGGGGGAAGCGAGCAGTACTTC.

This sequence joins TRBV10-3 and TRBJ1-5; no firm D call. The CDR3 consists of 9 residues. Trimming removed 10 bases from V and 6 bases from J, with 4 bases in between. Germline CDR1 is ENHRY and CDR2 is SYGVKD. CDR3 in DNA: TGTGCCACCATTCAGCCCCAGCATTTT. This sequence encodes CATIQPQHF.

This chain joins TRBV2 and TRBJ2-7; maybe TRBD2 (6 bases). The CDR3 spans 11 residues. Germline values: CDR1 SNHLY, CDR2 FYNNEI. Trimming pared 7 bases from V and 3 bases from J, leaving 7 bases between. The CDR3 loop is CASTEGYEQYF. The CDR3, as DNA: TGTGCCAGCACGGAGGGCTACGAGCAGTACTTC.

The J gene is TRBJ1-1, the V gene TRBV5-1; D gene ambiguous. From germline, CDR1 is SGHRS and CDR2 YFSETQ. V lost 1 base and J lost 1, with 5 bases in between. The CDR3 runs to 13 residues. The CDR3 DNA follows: TGCGCCAGCAGCTTGACTGCGAACACTGAAGCTTTCTTT. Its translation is CASSLTANTEAFF.

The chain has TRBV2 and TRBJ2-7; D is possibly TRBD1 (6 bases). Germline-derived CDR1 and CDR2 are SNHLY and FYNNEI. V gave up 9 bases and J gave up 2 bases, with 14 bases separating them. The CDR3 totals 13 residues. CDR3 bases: TGTGCCAGTGGACGGGACACCACCTACGAGCAGTACTTC. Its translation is CASGRDTTYEQYF.

For the CDR3, the DNA is TGTGCCTGGAGTTTAACAGGGAAGAGGACTGAAGCTTTCTTT. Amino acids: CAWSLTGKRTEAFF. The chain links TRBV30 to TRBJ1-1; a possible D gene is TRBD1 (6 bases). Germline V gives CDR1 GTSNPN, CDR2 SVGIG (reference sequence). The CDR3 consists of 14 residues. Deletions cut 2 bases from V and 5 bases from J, with 15 bases between.

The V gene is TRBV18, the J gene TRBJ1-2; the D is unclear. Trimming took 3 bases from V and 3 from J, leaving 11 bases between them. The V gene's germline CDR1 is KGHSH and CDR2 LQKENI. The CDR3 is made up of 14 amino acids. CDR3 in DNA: TGTGCCAGCTCACCTGTGACGGGAGACTATGGCTACACCTTC. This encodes CASSPVTGDYGYTF.

The chain's CDR3 is CASSADRPGTEAFF. As DNA, the CDR3 is TGCGCCAGCAGCGCGGACAGGCCAGGGACTGAAGCTTTCTTT. This chain links TRBV5-1 with TRBJ1-1; 7 nucleotides match TRBD1. Germline trimming cut 4 bases from V and 5 bases from J; bases unmatched to any gene: 8. The CDR3 is made up of 14 amino acids. Per the germline V gene, CDR1 is SGHRS and CDR2 is YFSETQ.

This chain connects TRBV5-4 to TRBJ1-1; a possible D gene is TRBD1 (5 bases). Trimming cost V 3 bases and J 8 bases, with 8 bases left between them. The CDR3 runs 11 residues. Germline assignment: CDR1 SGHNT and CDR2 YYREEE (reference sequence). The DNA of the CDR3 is TGTGCCAGCAGCTACACAGGCGAAGCTTTCTTT. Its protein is CASSYTGEAFF.

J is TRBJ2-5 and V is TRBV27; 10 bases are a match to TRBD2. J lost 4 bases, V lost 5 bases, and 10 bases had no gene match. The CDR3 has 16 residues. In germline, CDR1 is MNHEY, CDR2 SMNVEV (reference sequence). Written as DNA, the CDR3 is TGTGCCAGCAGTCCCTTAGGACTAGCGGCGGGAGAGACCCAGTACTTC. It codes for CASSPLGLAAGETQYF.

CDR3 in DNA: TGTGCCAGCAGTCCCCGGACTGGGCACAATGAGCAGTTCTTC. Encoded protein: CASSPRTGHNEQFF. The chain is built from TRBV2 and TRBJ2-1, with a tentative D call TRBD2 (5 bases). Trimming stripped 5 bases from V and 5 bases from J, with 13 bases between. This CDR3 has 14 amino acids. Per germline, CDR1 SNHLY and CDR2 FYNNEI.

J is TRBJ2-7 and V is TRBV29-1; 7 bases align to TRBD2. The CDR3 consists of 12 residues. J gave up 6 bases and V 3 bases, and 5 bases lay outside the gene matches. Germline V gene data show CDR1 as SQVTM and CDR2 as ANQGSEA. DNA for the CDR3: TGCAGCGTTGACAGGCCGGGGGGCGAGCAGTACTTC. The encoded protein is CSVDRPGGEQYF.

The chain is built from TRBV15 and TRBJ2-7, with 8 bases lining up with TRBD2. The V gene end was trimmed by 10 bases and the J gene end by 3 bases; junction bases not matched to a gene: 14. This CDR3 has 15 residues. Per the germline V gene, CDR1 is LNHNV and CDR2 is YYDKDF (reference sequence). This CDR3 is CANKSLEREFYEQYF. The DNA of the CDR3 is TGTGCCAACAAGTCGTTGGAGCGGGAGTTCTACGAGCAGTACTTC.

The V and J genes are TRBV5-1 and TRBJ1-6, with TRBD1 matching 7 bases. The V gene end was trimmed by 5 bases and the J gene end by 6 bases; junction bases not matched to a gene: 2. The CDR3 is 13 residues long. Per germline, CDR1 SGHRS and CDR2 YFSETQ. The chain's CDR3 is CASRRDSNSPLHF. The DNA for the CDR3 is TGCGCCAGCAGACGGGACAGTAATTCACCCCTCCACTTT.